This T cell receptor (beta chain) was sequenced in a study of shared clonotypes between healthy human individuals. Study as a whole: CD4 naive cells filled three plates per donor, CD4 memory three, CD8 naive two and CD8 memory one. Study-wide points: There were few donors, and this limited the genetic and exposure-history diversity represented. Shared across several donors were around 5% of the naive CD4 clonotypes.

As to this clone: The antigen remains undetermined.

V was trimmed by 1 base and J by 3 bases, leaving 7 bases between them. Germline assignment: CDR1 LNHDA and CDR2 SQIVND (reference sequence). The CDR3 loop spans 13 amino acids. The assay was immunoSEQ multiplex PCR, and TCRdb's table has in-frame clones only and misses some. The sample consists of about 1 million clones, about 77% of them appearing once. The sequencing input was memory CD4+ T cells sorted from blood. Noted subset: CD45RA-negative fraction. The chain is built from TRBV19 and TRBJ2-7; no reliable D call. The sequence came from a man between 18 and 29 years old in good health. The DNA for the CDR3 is TGTGCCAGTAGTATAGGGCCGGACTACGAGCAGTACTTC. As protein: CASSIGPDYEQYF.